One and the same sample provided the 13 T cell receptor beta chains below, sequenced in a study of cytomegalovirus exposure and HLA in healthy donors. 60 Vbeta and 13 Jbeta primers were used in PCR. Generated by immunoSEQ multiplex PCR, the TCRdb table keeps only in-frame clones and is missing some. Of approximately 200,000 clones listed, about 80% were seen once; the top ten hold approximately 2%. Material: PBMCs. Receptor source: a young man in good health and CMV-seronegative.

This clone was seen only a few times. Other DNA sequences in this specimen translate into the identical CDR3. The V and J genes are TRBV5-1 and TRBJ1-2; 12 nucleotides agree with TRBD1. This CDR3 is 14 amino acids long. The J segment lost 6 bases and the V segment lost 4 bases, leaving 4 bases of the junction unmatched. Germline CDR1 SGHRS, CDR2 YFSETQ. The CDR3 DNA reads TGCGCCAGCAGCCTGGGACAGGGGGCTGATGGCTACACCTTC. As protein: CASSLGQGADGYTF.

This clone has just one count. The rearrangement uses TRBV11-2 and TRBJ1-4; 11 bases are a match to TRBD1. J was trimmed by 8 bases and V by 4 bases; bases with no gene match: 6. The CDR3 has 15 amino acids. Germline CDR1 is SGHAT and CDR2 is FQNNGV. CDR3 in DNA: TGTGCCAGCAGCTCGGACAGGGGGCTTGGAGAAAAACTGTTTTTT. Translating it yields CASSSDRGLGEKLFF.

V and J are TRBV7-3 and TRBJ2-2; 10 bases agree with TRBD2. Germline loops: CDR1 SGHTA, CDR2 FQGTGA. This CDR3 comprises 19 residues. The ends lost 2 bases at V and 4 bases at J; junction bases unmatched: 13. CDR3 coding DNA: TGTGCCAGCAGCTTATCCCCACTAGCGGGGCTAGGTGGCACCGGGGAGCTGTTTTTT. Translation: CASSLSPLAGLGGTGELFF.

V usage is TRBV6-6 and J usage is TRBJ1-2; weak D call: TRBD1 (6 bases). V lost 6 bases, J lost 5 bases, and 19 bases lay in between. The CDR3 sequence is 15 residues long. CDR1 and CDR2 from the germline V gene are MNHNY and SVGAGI (reference sequence). The CDR3 DNA is TGTGCCAGCAGGCACCGGGACACGAACCGATATGGCTACACCTTC. Protein sequence: CASRHRDTNRYGYTF.

The V gene is TRBV5-4, the J gene TRBJ2-1; 11 bases fit TRBD1. The germline gives CDR1 SGHNT, CDR2 YYREEE (reference sequence). V lost 4 bases to trimming and J lost 3 bases; unmatched junction nucleotides: 3. The CDR3 length is 15 residues. The CDR3 spells CASSVGQGGYNEQFF. Written as DNA, the CDR3 is TGTGCCAGCAGCGTGGGACAGGGGGGCTACAATGAGCAGTTCTTC.

This clone appeared once. The gene calls are TRBV29-1 and TRBJ2-5; 7 nucleotides align to TRBD2. Germline loops: CDR1 SQVTM, CDR2 ANQGSEA. This CDR3 is 14 amino acids long. With 3 bases clipped from V and 1 base from J, the junction kept 5 bases outside the gene matches. For the CDR3, the DNA is TGCAGCGTTGATTTCTGGGAGGGCCAAGAGACCCAGTACTTC. Translated, it gives CSVDFWEGQETQYF.

The chain links TRBV19 to TRBJ1-5; no firm D call. CDR3 size: 17 residues. Germline V gene data show CDR1 as LNHDA and CDR2 as SQIVND (reference sequence). The V and J ends lost 1 base and 3 bases respectively, with 16 bases between them. CDR3 coding DNA: TGTGCCAGTAGTATAGTTACAGAAACTTTTCTCAATCAGCCCCAGCATTTT. As protein: CASSIVTETFLNQPQHF.

The table lists this clone with a few counts. The J gene is TRBJ1-5, the V gene TRBV7-9; a weak D match, TRBD1 (6 bases). CDR1 SEHNR and CDR2 FQNEAQ come from the germline V gene (reference sequence). V gave up 1 base and J gave up 7 bases, with 14 bases separating them. CDR3 size: 15 residues. The CDR3: CASSLGSTGTQPQHF. CDR3 coding DNA: TGTGCCAGCAGCTTAGGCTCTACAGGGACCCAGCCCCAGCATTTT.

The chain joins TRBV9 to TRBJ2-1; the match to TRBD2 covers 12 bases. The CDR3 consists of 16 residues. Germline CDR1 SGDLS, CDR2 YYNGEE. J was trimmed by 5 bases and V by 4 bases; bases with no gene match: 7. CDR3 protein: CASSPLGLAGNNEQFF. CDR3 nucleotide sequence: TGTGCCAGCAGCCCTCTTGGACTAGCGGGGAACAATGAGCAGTTCTTC.

The rearrangement uses TRBV12-5 and TRBJ2-1, with TRBD1 as a possible D gene (6 bases). Germline V lookup: CDR1 LGHNT, CDR2 FRNRAP. Trimming left V 4 bases short and J 0 bases short, with 10 bases between. CDR3 size: 15 residues. The CDR3 here is CASGSGQSSYNEQFF. The DNA of the CDR3 is TGTGCTAGTGGTTCGGGACAAAGCTCCTACAATGAGCAGTTCTTC.

CDR3 sequence: CAISSHYGYTF. The CDR3 bases are TGTGCCATCAGTTCTCACTATGGCTACACCTTC. J is TRBJ1-2 and V is TRBV10-3; D not certain. The germline CDR1 and CDR2 sequences are ENHRY and SYGVKD. V was shortened by 5 bases and J by 3 bases, with 4 bases between the two germline ends. This CDR3 region has 11 residues.

The rearrangement uses TRBV28 and TRBJ2-7; 7 bases align to TRBD1. CDR1 is MDHEN and CDR2 is SYDVKM in the germline V gene. The CDR3 length is 13 residues. V was pared by 6 bases and J by 3 bases, with 5 bases of the junction left unmatched. The CDR3 DNA is TGTGCCAGCAGGGACAGGAGTTTCTACGAGCAGTACTTC. Its protein product is CASRDRSFYEQYF.

In DNA form, the CDR3 reads TGTGCCAGCCAGGGGGCCCCTGGAAACACCATATATTTT. Amino acids: CASQGAPGNTIYF. J is TRBJ1-3 and V is TRBV9; the match to TRBD1 covers 8 bases. Germline values: CDR1 SGDLS, CDR2 YYNGEE. The CDR3 runs to 13 residues. Germline trimming cut 7 bases from V and 2 bases from J; bases unmatched to any gene: 2.